Listed below are T cell receptor beta chains from one sample, sequenced in a study of blood T cell repertoires in COVID-19. Clones were sequenced by immunoSEQ multiplex PCR, and TCRdb holds only the in-frame ones, with some missing. This table holds around 500,000 clones, more than 75% found once. The sample was PBMCs or T cells enriched from blood (not recorded which). These receptors came from a woman between 35 and 50 years old who had recovered from COVID-19. CDR3s include the opening cysteine and the closing phenylalanine or tryptophan. Clone size is shown for a subset of rows, as once, few, many or a class of expanded clone.

CDR3	size	V	J
CASSLATSSPPGELFF	NA	TRBV5-1	TRBJ2-2
CASSDPRRSYNEQFF	NA	TRBV5-8	TRBJ2-1
CASTPFSGLADYGQYF	NA	TRBV5-8	TRBJ2-7
CASSPGTIPYEQYF	NA	TRBV7-2	TRBJ2-7
CASSPGQNTGELFF	NA	TRBV18	TRBJ2-2
CASSLARSFLENEQFF	NA	TRBV7-9	TRBJ2-1
CSVSNREGSPLHF	NA	TRBV29-1	TRBJ1-6
CSFPVVAILGNEQFF	once	TRBV29-1	TRBJ2-1
CASSRILAGGPLTDTQYF	NA	TRBV7-8	TRBJ2-3
CASSWKSGYTDTQYF	NA	TRBV27	TRBJ2-3
CASEQDREYEQYF	NA	TRBV10-3	TRBJ2-7
CASSQEIQGPPNVLTF	NA	TRBV4-2	TRBJ2-6
CASNAPRNSYNEQFF	NA	TRBV21-1	TRBJ2-1
CASSHYSVPADTQYF	once	TRBV7-9	TRBJ2-3
CASSLSSFYEQFF	NA	TRBV27	TRBJ2-1
CASSNPSDTQYF	NA	TRBV10-3	TRBJ2-3